Each of the 11 T cell receptor beta chains below was sequenced from the same sample in a study of control samples from healthy donors and cancer patients. Sequencing was performed with immunoSEQ multiplex PCR; in TCRdb, only in-frame clones are kept and a portion is missing. The sample holds 390,000 or so clones, approximately 90% seen once. The sequencing sample was made of PBMCs. These receptors all stem from a man in his forties with head and neck cancer.

This clone was found once. The gene calls are TRBV3-1 (or the pseudogene TRBV3-2) and TRBJ1-1, with D unresolved. V was clipped by 1 base and J by 11 bases, with 14 bases between them. The CDR3 extends over 13 amino acids. Germline CDR1 LGHDT, CDR2 YNNKEL (reference sequence). CDR3 amino acids: CASSQGSRQKAFF. DNA of the CDR3: TGTGCCAGCAGCCAAGGGTCAAGGCAGAAGGCTTTCTTT.

This chain joins TRBV30 and TRBJ1-5, with D perhaps TRBD1 (6 bases). The length of the CDR3 is 13 residues. V gave up 1 base and J gave up 6 bases, with 10 bases separating them. Per germline, CDR1 GTSNPN and CDR2 SVGIG (reference sequence). CDR3 loop: CAWSGGGSQPQHF. CDR3 DNA sequence: TGTGCCTGGAGTGGCGGGGGCAGTCAGCCCCAGCATTTT. Drawing the rest from reference TRBV30 and TRBJ1-5, the complete variable domain is SQTIHQWPATLVQPVGSPLSLECTVEGTSNPNLYWYRQAAGRGLQLLFYSVGIGQISSEVPQNLSASRPQDRQFILSSKKLLLSDSGFYLCAWSGGGSQPQHFGDGTRLSIL.

Only one count was recorded for this clone. V usage is TRBV11-2 and J usage is TRBJ2-7; D gene unclear. V lost 5 bases and J lost 12, with 17 bases in between. Germline CDR1 is SGHAT and CDR2 is FQNNGV. The CDR3 loop spans 12 amino acids. CDR3 amino acids: CASSLEKGVGYF. DNA for the CDR3: TGTGCCAGCAGCCTGGAAAAAGGAGTCGGGTACTTC. The variable domain in full, with the rest retrieved from reference TRBV11-2 and TRBJ2-7, is EAGVAQSPRYKIIEKRQSVAFWCNPISGHATLYWYQQILGQGPKLLIQFQNNGVVDDSQLPKDRFSAERLKGVDSTLKIQPAKLEDSAVYLCASSLEKGVGYFGPGTRLTVT.

The genes are TRBV18 and TRBJ2-1; D tentatively fits TRBD1 or TRBD2 (5 bases each). Germline V gene lookup returns CDR1 KGHSH and CDR2 LQKENI. The CDR3 spans 15 residues. V lost 3 bases, J lost 9 bases, and 18 bases lay in between. The CDR3 reads CASSPDGTKRSEQFF. CDR3 DNA sequence: TGTGCCAGCTCACCTGACGGGACGAAGCGGAGTGAGCAGTTCTTC.

This chain uses TRBV14 with TRBJ2-1, with TRBD2 identical over 12 bases. The ends lost 1 base at V and 9 bases at J; junction bases unmatched: 10. The germline V gene has CDR1 SGHDN and CDR2 FVKESK. The CDR3 loop spans 17 amino acids. This CDR3 is CASSQARLAGEAGEQFF. Written as DNA, the CDR3 is TGTGCCAGCAGCCAAGCGCGACTAGCGGGAGAAGCAGGTGAGCAGTTCTTC.

V is TRBV7-2 and J is TRBJ1-2, with 8 bases that match TRBD1. The J segment lost 7 bases and the V segment lost 2 bases, leaving 3 bases of the junction unmatched. The CDR3 length is 13 residues. Germline V gene sequence: CDR1 SGHTA, CDR2 FQGNSA. In DNA form, the CDR3 reads TGTGCCAGCAGCTTATCCGGGACAGGTGGCTACACCTTC. This gives the protein CASSLSGTGGYTF.

The rearrangement links TRBV5-1 to TRBJ2-3; a possible D gene is TRBD2 (6 bases). Trimming removed 4 bases from V and 0 bases from J, with 12 bases in between. This CDR3 spans 15 amino acids. The germline gives CDR1 SGHRS, CDR2 YFSETQ. In nucleotides, the CDR3 is TGCGCCAGCAGCCTAACTAGCCGCAGCACAGATACGCAGTATTTT. This encodes CASSLTSRSTDTQYF.

This clone appeared a single time. The CDR3 DNA follows: TGTGCCAGCAGCTTAGATATAACAGATACGCAGTATTTT. Amino acids: CASSLDITDTQYF. The chain employs TRBV11-3 and TRBJ2-3; D gene uncertain. Germline values: CDR1 SGHNT, CDR2 YENEEA. The CDR3 spans 13 residues. Trimming cost V 0 bases and J 3 bases, with 4 bases left between them. Full variable domain (missing parts from reference TRBV11-3 and TRBJ2-3): EAGVVQSPRYKIIEKKQPVAFWCNPISGHNTLYWYLQNLGQGPELLIRYENEEAVDDSQLPKDRFSAERLKGVDSTLKIQPAELGDSAVYLCASSLDITDTQYFGPGTRLTVL.

The gene calls are TRBV2 and TRBJ2-2; tentatively, D is TRBD1 (6 bases). The CDR3 is 16 residues long. CDR1 SNHLY and CDR2 FYNNEI come from the germline V gene. V lost 4 bases and J 0 bases, leaving 12 bases between the germline ends. The CDR3 loop is CASSVDRRANTGELFF. The CDR3 DNA follows: TGTGCCAGCAGTGTAGACAGGCGCGCGAACACCGGGGAGCTGTTTTTT.

V is TRBV28 and J is TRBJ1-1; TRBD1 might be the D (6 bases). Trimming cost V 7 bases and J 5 bases, with 14 bases left between them. The CDR3 spans 13 residues. Germline V gene lookup returns CDR1 MDHEN and CDR2 SYDVKM. The CDR3 sequence is CASTTGYHTEAFF. CDR3 coding DNA: TGTGCCAGCACAACAGGGTATCATACTGAAGCTTTCTTT.

The chain recombines TRBV11-2 with TRBJ2-3; 7 bases align to TRBD2. CDR1 is SGHAT and CDR2 is FQNNGV in the germline V gene. The CDR3 covers 13 residues. The J segment lost 4 bases and the V segment lost 5 bases, leaving 3 bases of the junction unmatched. The CDR3 loop reads CASSPLAPDTQYF. CDR3 coding DNA: TGTGCCAGCAGCCCACTAGCGCCAGATACGCAGTATTTT.